This T cell receptor (beta chain) was profiled in a study of shared clonotypes between healthy human individuals. Study-level results: Among several donors, about 5% of naive CD4 clonotypes were found in common. Naive subsets typically showed greater estimated richness than memory subsets.

At a deep level, the assay was run. On sorted subsets, replicate PCRs used about 180 ng DNA, or 27,000 or so T cell genomes. Some clones are missing from TCRdb's copy, which holds only in-frame ones; the method was immunoSEQ multiplex PCR. Among roughly 1,600,000 clones listed, about 98.5% were seen once. As for this clone: Antigen unknown. Its ends do not fully match the called genes, so a read error is possible. Other DNA sequences of this sample code for an identical CDR3.

The germline V gene has CDR1 SGHRS and CDR2 YFSETQ. The CDR3 is 11 residues long. The V gene is TRBV5-1, the J gene TRBJ2-3; D is unclear. The sample was naive CD4+ T cells sorted from blood. Subset here: CD45RA+ positively selected. The clonotype comes from a man under 40 in good health. The CDR3 is CASTLSDTQYF. The CDR3, as DNA: TGCGCCAGCACCTTGTCAGATACGCAGTATTTT.